A selection of T cell receptor beta chains follows, all from one sample in a study of blood T cell repertoires in COVID-19. Data came from immunoSEQ multiplex PCR; TCRdb stores just in-frame clones and leaves some out. The sample holds about 360,000 clones; 70% to 90% are singletons and the top ten take just over 7%. Sample: peripheral blood. Every receptor here comes from a woman aged 55-70 years with COVID-19, enrolled during active disease. Each CDR3 is given with its conserved first and last residue. A D gene is named only where the DNA matches it firmly. A clone size is listed for some rows: how often the clone was seen (once, few, many), or a class if it is expanded.

>-|13|-|TRBJ2-7|TRBV5-3
TGTGCCAGAAGCTTGGGGCACCCTTACGAGCAGTACTTC
CARSLGHPYEQYF
>-|15|-|TRBJ1-5|TRBV30
TGTGCCTGGAGTGCTGGGGACATCTTAAATCAGCCCCAGCATTTT
CAWSAGDILNQPQHF
>-|15|TRBD1|TRBJ2-7|TRBV3-1/TRBV3-2
TGTGCCAGCAGCCAAGAAACAGGGGGCTTGAGCGAGCAGTACTTC
CASSQETGGLSEQYF
>-|15|TRBD1|TRBJ2-5|TRBV9
TGTGCCAGCAGCGTGGACAGGGTTGGACAAGAGACCCAGTACTTC
CASSVDRVGQETQYF
>-|16|TRBD2|TRBJ2-1|TRBV19
TGTGCCAGTAGTATAGTAGGGACTAGCGGCTACAATGAGCAGTTCTTC
CASSIVGTSGYNEQFF
>-|13|TRBD1|TRBJ1-2|TRBV5-1
TGCGCCAGCAGCCCCTTAGGACAGGGAGGCTACACCTTC
CASSPLGQGGYTF
>once|14|-|TRBJ1-1|TRBV19
TGTGCCAGTAGTATATATGCCAGGGACACTGAAGCTTTCTTT
CASSIYARDTEAFF
>-|13|-|TRBJ2-7|TRBV6-5
TGTGCCAGCAGCCTCAGGCCACAGGCCGAGCAGTACTTC
CASSLRPQAEQYF
>-|10|-|TRBJ2-7|TRBV5-8
TGTGCCAGCAGCGTATACGAGCAGTACTTC
CASSVYEQYF
>once|13|-|TRBJ2-7|TRBV7-2
TGTGCCAGCAGCCCAAACAGGGTAGGCGAGCAGTACTTC
CASSPNRVGEQYF
>-|15|-|TRBJ1-5|TRBV9
TGTGCCAGCAGCGCCGCAGGGGATGCCAATCAGCCCCAGCATTTT
CASSAAGDANQPQHF
>-|13|-|TRBJ1-2|TRBV18
TGTGCCAGCTCTTCCGACACAACTCATGGCTACACCTTC
CASSSDTTHGYTF
>-|15|-|TRBJ1-5|TRBV29-1
TGCAGCGTGGAGGGGATGGGGGTAGACAATCAGCCCCAGCATTTT
CSVEGMGVDNQPQHF
>-|15|TRBD2|TRBJ2-7|TRBV4-2
TGTGCCAGCAAAGGTAGCGGGGGGGGTCGGTCCGAGCAGTACTTC
CASKGSGGGRSEQYF
>-|18|TRBD2|TRBJ2-3|TRBV3-1/TRBV3-2
TGTGCCAGCAGCCAAGGGACTAGCGGGGCCTATAGCACAGATACGCAGTATTTT
CASSQGTSGAYSTDTQYF
>-|12|TRBD1|TRBJ2-1|TRBV29-1
TGCAGCGCCTTACCAGGGGGCAATGAGCAGTTCTTC
CSALPGGNEQFF
>once|13|-|TRBJ2-1|TRBV29-1
TGCAGCGTTGTTGTAGGGAGCTACAATGAGCAGTTCTTC
CSVVVGSYNEQFF
>-|12|-|TRBJ1-2|TRBV23-1
TGCGCCAGCAGGCGTATTATCTATGGCTACACCTTC
CASRRIIYGYTF
>-|16|TRBD2|TRBJ2-3|TRBV15
TGTGCCACCAAAGAGACTAGCGGGGCTAGCACAGATACGCAGTATTTT
CATKETSGASTDTQYF
>-|20|TRBD2|TRBJ2-5|TRBV7-3
TGTGCCAGCAGGCGCGGACGACGGACTAGCGGGGGGCCGGTGCAAGAGACCCAGTACTTC
CASRRGRRTSGGPVQETQYF
>-|15|-|TRBJ2-6|TRBV2
TGTGCCAGCAGTGTATCCGCGGCTGGGGCCAACGTCCTGACTTTC
CASSVSAAGANVLTF
>-|13|-|TRBJ2-7|TRBV18
TGTGCCAGCTCACCACCGTTTTCAGGGGAGCAGTACTTC
CASSPPFSGEQYF